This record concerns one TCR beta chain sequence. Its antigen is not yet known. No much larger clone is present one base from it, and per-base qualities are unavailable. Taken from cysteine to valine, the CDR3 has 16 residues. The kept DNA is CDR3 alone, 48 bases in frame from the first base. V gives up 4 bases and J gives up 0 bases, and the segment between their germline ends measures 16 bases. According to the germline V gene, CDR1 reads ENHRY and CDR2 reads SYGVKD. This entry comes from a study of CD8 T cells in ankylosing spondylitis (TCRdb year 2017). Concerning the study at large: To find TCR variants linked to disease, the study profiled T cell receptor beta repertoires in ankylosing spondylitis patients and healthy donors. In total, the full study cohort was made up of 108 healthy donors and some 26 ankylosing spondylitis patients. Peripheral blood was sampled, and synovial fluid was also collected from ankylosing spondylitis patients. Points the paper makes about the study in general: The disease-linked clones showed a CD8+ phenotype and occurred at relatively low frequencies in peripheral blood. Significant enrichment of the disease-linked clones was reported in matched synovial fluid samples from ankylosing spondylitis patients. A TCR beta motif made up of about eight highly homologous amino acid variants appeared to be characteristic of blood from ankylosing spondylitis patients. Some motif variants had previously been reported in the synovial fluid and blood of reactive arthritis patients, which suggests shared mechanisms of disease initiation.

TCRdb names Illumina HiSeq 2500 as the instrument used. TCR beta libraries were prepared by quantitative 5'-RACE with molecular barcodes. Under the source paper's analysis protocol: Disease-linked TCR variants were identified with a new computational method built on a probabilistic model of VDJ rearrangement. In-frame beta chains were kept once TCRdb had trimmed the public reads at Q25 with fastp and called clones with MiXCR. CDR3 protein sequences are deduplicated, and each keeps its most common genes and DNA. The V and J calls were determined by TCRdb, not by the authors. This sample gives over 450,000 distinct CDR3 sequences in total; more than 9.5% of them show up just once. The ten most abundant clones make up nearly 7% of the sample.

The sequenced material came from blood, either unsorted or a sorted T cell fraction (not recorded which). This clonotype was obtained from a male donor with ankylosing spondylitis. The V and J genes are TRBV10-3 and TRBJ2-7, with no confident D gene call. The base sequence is TGTGCCATCAGTGCCAACCGGGCCTTACCCTCCTACGAGCAGTACGTC. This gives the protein CAISANRALPSYEQYV.